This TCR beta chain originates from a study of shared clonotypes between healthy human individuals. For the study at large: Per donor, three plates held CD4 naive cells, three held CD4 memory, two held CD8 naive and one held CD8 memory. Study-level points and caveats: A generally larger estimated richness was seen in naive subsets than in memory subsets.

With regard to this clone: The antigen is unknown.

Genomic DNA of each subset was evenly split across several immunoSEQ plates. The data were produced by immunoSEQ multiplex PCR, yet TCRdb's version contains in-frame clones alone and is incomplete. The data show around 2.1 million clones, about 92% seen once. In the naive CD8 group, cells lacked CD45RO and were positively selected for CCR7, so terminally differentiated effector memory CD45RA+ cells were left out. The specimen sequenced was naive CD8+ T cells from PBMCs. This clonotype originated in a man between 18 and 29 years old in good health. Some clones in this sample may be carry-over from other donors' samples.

CDR3 nucleotide sequence: TGTGCCAGTAGTATCTTCGGGCAGACTGGCAATGAGCAGTTCTTC. It specifies CASSIFGQTGNEQFF. The chain carries TRBV19 and TRBJ2-1; D gene unclear. Germline V gene data show CDR1 as LNHDA and CDR2 as SQIVND (reference sequence). The CDR3 length is 15 residues. Between the trimmed V and J ends, which lost 3 bases and 6 bases, there was a span of 15 bases.